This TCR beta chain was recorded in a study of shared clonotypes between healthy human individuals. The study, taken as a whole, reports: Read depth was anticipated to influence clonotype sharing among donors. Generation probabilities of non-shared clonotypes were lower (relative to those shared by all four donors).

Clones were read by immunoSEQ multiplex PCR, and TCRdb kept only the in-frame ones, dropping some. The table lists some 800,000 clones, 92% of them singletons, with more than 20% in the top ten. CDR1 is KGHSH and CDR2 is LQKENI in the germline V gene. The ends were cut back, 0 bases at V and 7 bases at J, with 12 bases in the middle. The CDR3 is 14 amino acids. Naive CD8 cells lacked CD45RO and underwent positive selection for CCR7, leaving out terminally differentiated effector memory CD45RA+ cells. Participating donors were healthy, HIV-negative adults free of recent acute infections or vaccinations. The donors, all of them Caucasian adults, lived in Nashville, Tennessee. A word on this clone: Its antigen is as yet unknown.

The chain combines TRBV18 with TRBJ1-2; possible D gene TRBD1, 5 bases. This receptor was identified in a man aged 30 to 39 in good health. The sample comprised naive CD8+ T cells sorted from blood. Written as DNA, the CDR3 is TGTGCCAGCTCACCACCGGTGGGGGAAGTTGGCTACACCTTC. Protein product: CASSPPVGEVGYTF.